The 21 T cell receptor beta chains given below trace back to one sample, sequenced in a study of T cells in Graves' hyperthyroidism and ophthalmopathy. TCR beta CDR3 regions were amplified from RNA. The primer set for the first-round RT-PCR of the TCR CDR3 was HTBI. A single record per CDR3 protein comes from TCRdb applying MiXCR to the multiplex PCR reads. The repertoire holds about 590,000 distinct CDR3 sequences, about 15% seen once, with around 7.3% in the top ten. The sequenced sample consisted of blood. These receptors were taken from a woman aged 25 to 39 with Graves' hyperthyroidism.

In its sample, this clonotype was seen many times. V and J are TRBV28 and TRBJ2-3; TRBD1 agrees at 10 bases. This CDR3 has 14 amino acids. From germline, CDR1 is MDHEN and CDR2 SYDVKM. V lost 6 bases and J lost 4; bases outside the gene matches: 4. The CDR3 bases are TGTGCCAGCAGGACAGGGGGCGGCCCAGATACGCAGTATTTT. Translating it yields CASRTGGGPDTQYF.

The chain has TRBV5-1 and TRBJ2-3; D might be TRBD2 (5 bases). V gave up 0 bases and J gave up 2 bases, with 13 bases separating them. Germline loops: CDR1 SGHRS, CDR2 YFSETQ. The CDR3 loop spans 16 amino acids. Written as DNA, the CDR3 is TGCGCCAGCAGCTTGGAAAGCGCGGGTTACACAGATACGCAGTATTTT. It is translated as CASSLESAGYTDTQYF.

The chain is built from TRBV6-1 and TRBJ1-1; D is unclear. The germline gives CDR1 MNHNS, CDR2 SASEGT. The ends were cut back, 2 bases at V and 6 bases at J, with 7 bases in the middle. The CDR3 consists of 12 residues. In DNA form, the CDR3 reads TGTGCCAGCAGTGAATACCGGGCTGAAGCTTTCTTT. Amino acids: CASSEYRAEAFF.

Comment on this clonotype: A clone one base away is much larger, so this may be a read error. CDR3 loop: CASSLSLGSSYEQYF. As DNA, the CDR3 is TGTGCCAGCAGTTTAAGTCTGGGCAGCTCCTACGAGCAGTACTTC. This chain uses TRBV12-3 or TRBV12-4 with TRBJ2-7, with D unclear. Deletions cut 2 bases from V and 0 bases from J, with 11 bases between. The CDR3 length is 15 residues.

This chain connects TRBV19 to TRBJ2-2; D remains ambiguous. CDR1 is LNHDA and CDR2 is SQIVND in the germline V gene (reference sequence). The V and J ends lost 7 bases and 5 bases respectively, with 11 bases between them. The CDR3 extends over 13 amino acids. CDR3 loop: CASTPSGTGELFF. The DNA of the CDR3 is TGTGCCAGTACCCCTAGTGGGACCGGGGAGCTGTTTTTT.

This clonotype was counted a few times. CDR3 nucleotide sequence: TGTGCCACCAGCAGTCTAGCGGGAGGGCCAAATCGAGCCAAAAACATTCAGTACTTC. It encodes CATSSLAGGPNRAKNIQYF. This chain links TRBV15 with TRBJ2-4; 12 nucleotides agree with TRBD2. Per germline, CDR1 LNHNV and CDR2 YYDKDF (reference sequence). The junction had 9 bases not matched to a gene; V was cut back by 3 bases and J by 0 bases. The CDR3 sequence is 19 residues long.

In its sample, this clonotype was seen many times. The chain employs TRBV7-8 and TRBJ2-3; a weak D match, TRBD2 (5 bases). The CDR3 runs to 16 residues. V was shortened by 1 base and J by 4 bases, with 15 bases between the two germline ends. Germline V gene data show CDR1 as SGHVS and CDR2 as FQNEAQ. The CDR3 loop is CASSLVYPGTADTQYF. CDR3 nucleotide sequence: TGTGCCAGCAGCTTAGTTTACCCGGGAACCGCAGATACGCAGTATTTT.

This clonotype was counted many times. The rearrangement uses TRBV30 and TRBJ2-7; no clear D. Germline CDR1 GTSNPN, CDR2 SVGIG (reference sequence). V shed 3 bases and J shed 3 bases, with 9 bases lying between them. The CDR3 totals 12 residues. In nucleotides, the CDR3 is TGTGCCTGGAGCCAGGCAAACTACGAGCAGTACTTC. Translation gives CAWSQANYEQYF. Drawing the rest from reference TRBV30 and TRBJ2-7, the complete variable domain is SQTIHQWPATLVQPVGSPLSLECTVEGTSNPNLYWYRQAAGRGLQLLFYSVGIGQISSEVPQNLSASRPQDRQFILSSKKLLLSDSGFYLCAWSQANYEQYFGPGTRLTVT.

This clonotype was counted at least ten times. This chain joins TRBV7-9 and TRBJ2-3, with D tentatively TRBD1 (5 bases). The V and J ends lost 4 bases and 6 bases respectively, with 23 bases between them. The CDR3 loop spans 17 amino acids. Per the germline V gene, CDR1 is SEHNR and CDR2 is FQNEAQ (reference sequence). The CDR3 bases are TGTGCCAGCAGCTCTACAGACCCACAGGACGGGTTGGATACGCAGTATTTT. Translation: CASSSTDPQDGLDTQYF. The whole variable domain, remainder taken from reference TRBV7-9 and TRBJ2-3, is DTGVSQNPRHKITKRGQNVTFRCDPISEHNRLYWYRQTLGQGPEFLTYFQNEAQLEKSRLLSDRFSAERPKGSFSTLEIQRTEQGDSAMYLCASSSTDPQDGLDTQYFGPGTRLTVL.

This rearrangement joins TRBV11-2 to TRBJ2-7, with a tentative D call TRBD1 (6 bases). V was shortened by 4 bases and J by 2 bases, with 9 bases between the two germline ends. CDR1 is SGHAT and CDR2 is FQNNGV in the germline V gene. The length of the CDR3 is 13 residues. The CDR3 coding sequence is TGTGCCAGCAGCTGGGGACAACCCTACGAGCAGTACTTC. It is translated as CASSWGQPYEQYF.

In its sample, this clonotype was seen many times. The chain has TRBV28 and TRBJ1-5; D is uncertain. Trimming took 3 bases from V and 4 from J, leaving 10 bases between them. Germline CDR1 and CDR2: MDHEN and SYDVKM. The CDR3 extends over 14 amino acids. The chain's CDR3 is CASSLTVRNQPQHF. The CDR3 bases are TGTGCCAGCAGTTTGACCGTCAGAAATCAGCCCCAGCATTTT.

The CDR3 sequence: CASSIGTYNEQFF. The CDR3, as DNA: TGCGCCAGCAGCATAGGGACATACAATGAGCAGTTCTTC. The rearrangement links TRBV5-1 to TRBJ2-1; tentative D call: TRBD1 (6 bases). Germline V gene sequence: CDR1 SGHRS, CDR2 YFSETQ. Trimming pared 4 bases from V and 4 bases from J, leaving 9 bases between. The CDR3 consists of 13 residues.

This clonotype was picked up many times. V and J are TRBV3-1 and TRBJ2-3; 7 bases agree with TRBD2. Germline trimming cut 2 bases from V and 8 bases from J; bases unmatched to any gene: 10. CDR3 length: 15 amino acids. Germline V gene sequence: CDR1 LGHDT, CDR2 YNNKEL (reference sequence). For the CDR3, the DNA is TGTGCCAGCAGCCAATCCGGACTAGTTGATAGTACGCAGTATTTT. Translated: CASSQSGLVDSTQYF.

This clonotype has a handful of counts. The chain is built from TRBV14 and TRBJ2-1; no clear D. Germline values: CDR1 SGHDN, CDR2 FVKESK. V lost 0 bases to trimming and J lost 8 bases, with 5 bases between them. The CDR3 contains 12 residues. The CDR3 loop reads CASSQDLDEQFF. In DNA, the CDR3 is TGTGCCAGCAGCCAAGATCTGGATGAGCAGTTCTTC.

This chain links TRBV20-1 with TRBJ2-5, with D tentatively TRBD2 (7 bases). V was cut by 4 bases and J by 3 bases, with 18 bases left in between. The CDR3 contains 15 residues. Germline V CDR1 and CDR2: DFQATT, SNEGSKA (reference sequence). The CDR3 loop reads CSATPSRGRKETQYF. CDR3 coding DNA: TGCAGTGCTACCCCCTCGCGGGGGCGGAAAGAGACCCAGTACTTC.

The chain combines TRBV6-2 or TRBV6-3 with TRBJ2-1; D is perhaps TRBD1 (6 bases). From germline, CDR1 is MNHEY and CDR2 SVGEGT. This CDR3 has 13 amino acids. V gave up 11 bases and J gave up 6 bases, with 17 bases separating them. The CDR3 is CASQGSSLNEQFF. The CDR3 DNA reads as TGTGCCTCCCAGGGGTCATCCCTCAATGAGCAGTTCTTC.

This clonotype has a count of ten or more. For the CDR3, the DNA is TGTGCCAGCAGTGGACTAGCGGGATCCTACAATGAGCAGTTCTTC. This sequence encodes CASSGLAGSYNEQFF. The chain has TRBV2 and TRBJ2-1; TRBD2 aligns across 11 bases. Looked up from germline, CDR1 is SNHLY and CDR2 is FYNNEI. Germline trimming cut 4 bases from V and 1 base from J; bases unmatched to any gene: 0. The CDR3 consists of 15 residues.

This clonotype was observed a few times. The chain uses TRBV20-1 and TRBJ2-1; 11 nucleotides line up with TRBD2. V shed 6 bases and J 10 bases; nucleotides not matched to a gene: 11. The germline gives CDR1 DFQATT, CDR2 SNEGSKA (reference sequence). The CDR3 runs to 14 residues. CDR3 sequence (DNA): TGCAGTGCGCTCCTAGCGGGAGGAGGATTCGAGCAGTTCTTC. This codes for CSALLAGGGFEQFF.

This clonotype was recorded at least ten times. This rearrangement joins TRBV20-1 to TRBJ1-1; 10 bases are shared with TRBD1. CDR1 is DFQATT and CDR2 is SNEGSKA in the germline V gene (reference sequence). Trimming took 0 bases from V and 4 from J; bases not matched to a gene: 2. The length of the CDR3 is 14 residues. CDR3 sequence: CSARDGQGVTEAFF. CDR3 in DNA: TGCAGTGCTAGAGACGGACAGGGGGTCACTGAAGCTTTCTTT.

In its sample, this clonotype was seen a few times. The chain employs TRBV4-1 and TRBJ1-1; no definite D call. CDR1 and CDR2 from the germline V gene are MGHRA and YSYEKL. Trimming took 1 base from V and 5 from J, leaving 5 bases between them. There are 12 residues in the CDR3. The CDR3 sequence: CASSQGKTEAFF. The CDR3 coding sequence is TGCGCCAGCAGCCAAGGGAAAACTGAAGCTTTCTTT.

Many counts were recorded for this clonotype. The V and J genes are TRBV7-2 and TRBJ2-7, with a possible D match to TRBD1 (6 bases). Trimming stripped 1 base from V and 2 bases from J, with 12 bases between. The CDR3 extends over 15 amino acids. CDR1 and CDR2 from the germline V gene are SGHTA and FQGNSA. Written as DNA, the CDR3 is TGTGCCAGCAGCTTAGGGGACATTTCTACCTACGAGCAGTACTTC. This sequence encodes CASSLGDISTYEQYF.